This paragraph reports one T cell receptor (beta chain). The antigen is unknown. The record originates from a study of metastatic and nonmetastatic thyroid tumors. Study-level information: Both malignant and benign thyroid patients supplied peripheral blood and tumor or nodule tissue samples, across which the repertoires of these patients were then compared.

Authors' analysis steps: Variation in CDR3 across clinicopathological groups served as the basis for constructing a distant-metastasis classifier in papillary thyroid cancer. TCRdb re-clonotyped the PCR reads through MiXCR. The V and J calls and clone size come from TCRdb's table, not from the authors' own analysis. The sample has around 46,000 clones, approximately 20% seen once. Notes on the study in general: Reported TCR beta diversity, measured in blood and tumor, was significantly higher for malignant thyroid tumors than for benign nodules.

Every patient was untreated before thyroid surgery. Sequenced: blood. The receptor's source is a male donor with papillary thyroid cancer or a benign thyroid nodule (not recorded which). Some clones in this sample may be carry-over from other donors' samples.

The CDR3 region has the DNA TGTGCCAGCAGCTTCTCCTTTGTACTTGGGGAGCTGTTTTTT. It is translated as CASSFSFVLGELFF. The chain uses TRBV11-2 and TRBJ2-2, with unresolved D. The V and J ends lost 3 bases and 8 bases respectively, with 13 bases between them. Germline V gene lookup returns CDR1 SGHAT and CDR2 FQNNGV. The length of the CDR3 is 14 residues.